A single sample is the source of the 9 T cell receptor beta chains below, sequenced in a study of shared clonotypes between healthy human individuals. The data were produced by immunoSEQ multiplex PCR, yet TCRdb's version contains in-frame clones alone and is incomplete. This sample has about 580,000 clones, with 95% to 98% found just once. Naive CD8 cells lacked CD45RO and underwent positive selection for CCR7, leaving out terminally differentiated effector memory CD45RA+ cells. What was sequenced was naive CD8+ T cells sorted from blood. These receptors were collected from a man aged 30-40 years in good health.

This clone appeared once. The rearrangement links TRBV11-2 to TRBJ2-7, with D uncertain. Germline CDR1 reads SGHAT; CDR2 reads FQNNGV. With 0 bases removed from V and 4 bases from J, the gap between germline ends came to 13 bases. This CDR3 is 15 amino acids long. The CDR3 is CASSLEGGYQYEQYF. The CDR3 DNA is TGTGCCAGCAGCTTAGAAGGCGGCTACCAATACGAGCAGTACTTC.

The rearrangement joins TRBV18 to TRBJ2-1, with TRBD2 as a possible D gene (6 bases). Germline lookup yields CDR1 KGHSH and CDR2 LQKENI. CDR3 size: 17 residues. V dropped 0 bases and J dropped 1 base, with 13 bases sitting between them. The CDR3 spells CASSPPTGEVSYNEQFF. The CDR3 DNA follows: TGTGCCAGCTCACCACCTACGGGGGAGGTTTCCTACAATGAGCAGTTCTTC.

In the case of this clone: This same CDR3 is encoded by further DNA sequences in the sample. The chain uses TRBV11-2 and TRBJ2-7; TRBD2 is a possible D gene (6 bases). The germline CDR1 and CDR2 sequences are SGHAT and FQNNGV. This CDR3 contains 14 residues. Trimming removed 3 bases from V and 0 bases from J, with 9 bases in between. CDR3 bases: TGTGCCAGCAGCTTTAGCGGAAGCTCCTACGAGCAGTACTTC. Translation: CASSFSGSSYEQYF.

The chain recombines TRBV10-2 with TRBJ1-1; D is uncertain. Germline CDR1 reads WSHSY; CDR2 reads SAAADI. V was pared by 0 bases and J by 8 bases, with 7 bases between. The CDR3 covers 12 residues. Written as DNA, the CDR3 is TGCGCCAGCAGTGAGTCCCAGCCCGAAGCTTTCTTT. This gives the protein CASSESQPEAFF.

The genes are TRBV7-9 and TRBJ2-1, with TRBD1 as a possible D gene (6 bases). The CDR3 consists of 13 residues. Germline CDR1 SEHNR, CDR2 FQNEAQ (reference sequence). V was clipped by 3 bases and J by 7 bases, with 10 bases between them. The CDR3 here is CASSFSGVNEQFF. Written as DNA, the CDR3 is TGTGCCAGCAGCTTTTCAGGGGTTAATGAGCAGTTCTTC. The full variable domain, its missing parts supplied by reference TRBV7-9 and TRBJ2-1, is DTGVSQNPRHKITKRGQNVTFRCDPISEHNRLYWYRQTLGQGPEFLTYFQNEAQLEKSRLLSDRFSAERPKGSFSTLEIQRTEQGDSAMYLCASSFSGVNEQFFGPGTRLTVL.

The rearrangement links TRBV5-1 to TRBJ2-5, with 8 nucleotides matching TRBD2. CDR3 length equals 16 residues. With V trimmed by 1 base and J by 4 bases, 9 bases remained unmatched. Germline loops: CDR1 SGHRS, CDR2 YFSETQ. The CDR3 nucleotides are TGCGCCAGCAGCTTGATAGCAGCGGGAGATGGAGAGACCCAGTACTTC. Residues: CASSLIAAGDGETQYF.

The chain couples TRBV29-1 to TRBJ2-1, with a weak D call TRBD2 (7 bases). This CDR3 region has 14 residues. CDR1 is SQVTM, CDR2 ANQGSEA, per germline. Trimming pared 7 bases from V and 4 bases from J, leaving 17 bases between. CDR3 sequence (DNA): TGCAGCGCTCCCGTAGGGGGGGGATACAATGAGCAGTTCTTC. Its protein product is CSAPVGGGYNEQFF.

J is TRBJ2-2 and V is TRBV7-2; no definite D call. Germline V gene sequence: CDR1 SGHTA, CDR2 FQGNSA. V lost 3 bases to trimming and J lost 4 bases, with 9 bases between them. The length of the CDR3 is 14 residues. CDR3 residues: CASSFLGGTGELFF. As DNA, the CDR3 is TGTGCCAGCAGCTTTTTAGGCGGCACCGGGGAGCTGTTTTTT.

V is TRBV2 and J is TRBJ2-7; D is unresolved. Trimming shortened V by 4 bases and J by 3 bases, and 7 bases separated the two germline ends. The CDR3 is 12 amino acids. From germline, CDR1 is SNHLY and CDR2 FYNNEI. CDR3 residues: CASSVGYYEQYF. As DNA, the CDR3 is TGTGCCAGCAGTGTGGGATACTACGAGCAGTACTTC.